The 27 T cell receptor beta chains below were found in one sample sequenced in a study of patients and donors after allogeneic stem cell transplantation. A single record per CDR3 protein comes from TCRdb applying MiXCR to the RT-PCR reads. The sample carries 900,000 to 1,000,000 distinct CDR3 sequences, about 20% recorded once. Sequenced: blood, either unsorted or a sorted T cell fraction (not recorded which). These receptors all come from a human donor who was either an allogeneic HSCT recipient or a stem cell or donor lymphocyte infusion donor (not recorded which). It is not recorded whose cells these are; they may come from a transplant donor.

This clonotype showed up just a few times. The J gene is TRBJ2-2, the V gene TRBV12-3 or TRBV12-4; maybe TRBD1 (5 bases). V dropped 8 bases and J dropped 7 bases, with 14 bases sitting between them. The length of the CDR3 is 13 residues. The CDR3 bases are TGTGCCAGCCCCGCAGGGTCGGGCGGGGAGCTGTTTTTT. Protein product: CASPAGSGGELFF.

J is TRBJ2-3 and V is TRBV7-3; 7 bases fit TRBD1. CDR1 is SGHTA, CDR2 FQGTGA, per germline. The V gene end was trimmed by 5 bases and the J gene end by 0 bases; junction bases not matched to a gene: 5. The CDR3 covers 15 residues. CDR3 region: CASSRDSSSTDTQYF. The CDR3 DNA follows: TGTGCCAGCAGCCGGGACAGCTCTAGCACAGATACGCAGTATTTT.

This clonotype has at least ten counts. This chain uses TRBV5-1 with TRBJ1-2, with D tentatively TRBD1 (6 bases). The CDR3 has 16 amino acids. The V gene's germline CDR1 is SGHRS and CDR2 YFSETQ. Trimming cost V 2 bases and J 3 bases, with 17 bases left between them. DNA for the CDR3: TGCGCCAGCAGCTTAAACCCAGCACAGGGTGACTATGGCTACACCTTC. Translating it yields CASSLNPAQGDYGYTF.

This clonotype was counted at least ten times. This chain uses TRBV20-1 with TRBJ2-1; TRBD2 agrees at 10 bases. J lost 8 bases, V lost 5 bases, and 18 bases had no gene match. This CDR3 comprises 17 residues. Germline CDR1 and CDR2: DFQATT and SNEGSKA (reference sequence). CDR3 in DNA: TGCAGTGCTTCGGCTAGCGGGAGTTCGGAGACGTTCGATGAGCAGTTCTTC. Protein: CSASASGSSETFDEQFF.

The table lists this clonotype with a few counts. This rearrangement joins TRBV10-3 to TRBJ2-2; 7 bases align to TRBD1. V gave up 4 bases and J gave up 3 bases; unmatched junction bases: 5. CDR1 and CDR2 from the germline V gene are ENHRY and SYGVKD. The CDR3 extends over 15 amino acids. CDR3 DNA sequence: TGTGCCATCAGTGTGGGACAGTTGGACACCGGGGAGCTGTTTTTT. Protein product: CAISVGQLDTGELFF.

This clonotype was picked up a small number of times. This sequence joins TRBV5-1 and TRBJ2-3, with D possibly matching TRBD2 (6 bases). The length of the CDR3 is 16 residues. Germline V gene lookup returns CDR1 SGHRS and CDR2 YFSETQ. V lost 3 bases and J lost 2, with 16 bases in between. CDR3 nucleotide sequence: TGCGCCAGCAGCTGGATCAGCGGGTTCTACACAGATACGCAGTATTTT. It specifies CASSWISGFYTDTQYF.

The rearrangement uses TRBV7-9 and TRBJ1-1; D remains unclear. The germline V gene encodes CDR1 SEHNR and CDR2 FQNEAQ (reference sequence). CDR3 size: 10 residues. The V gene lost 1 base and the J gene lost 11 bases, with 5 bases spanning the gap. CDR3 sequence reads: CASSLGGAFF. The CDR3 DNA reads as TGTGCCAGCAGCTTAGGCGGGGCTTTCTTT.

The V call is TRBV20-1, the J call TRBJ2-1; unclear D gene. The CDR3 has 12 amino acids. CDR1 DFQATT and CDR2 SNEGSKA come from the germline V gene (reference sequence). V lost 4 bases, J lost 10 bases, and 14 bases lay in between. This chain's CDR3 is CSAILEFGEQFF. CDR3 DNA: TGCAGTGCTATTCTCGAGTTCGGCGAGCAGTTCTTC.

This clonotype was seen a few times. The genes are TRBV20-1 and TRBJ1-2; TRBD1 matches at 9 bases. Germline V CDR1 and CDR2: DFQATT, SNEGSKA (reference sequence). V shed 5 bases, J shed 8 bases, and the junction held 9 bases outside the gene matches. The CDR3 contains 13 residues. In nucleotides, the CDR3 is TGCAGTGCTCGCCGGGACAGGGCACGCGGCTACACCTTC. It encodes CSARRDRARGYTF.

There are many counts of this clonotype. The chain couples TRBV20-1 to TRBJ1-2; D is ambiguous. V shed 3 bases and J shed 4 bases, with 9 bases lying between them. The CDR3 extends over 12 amino acids. The germline CDR1 and CDR2 sequences are DFQATT and SNEGSKA (reference sequence). This CDR3 is CSARGVSYGYTF. The DNA for the CDR3 is TGCAGTGCTAGGGGAGTCAGCTATGGCTACACCTTC.

J is TRBJ2-7 and V is TRBV9; 7 nucleotides align to TRBD2. Trimming at V came to 0 bases and at J to 1 base, leaving 4 bases not matched to a gene. The CDR3 is 15 residues long. CDR1 is SGDLS, CDR2 YYNGEE, per germline. The CDR3 coding sequence is TGTGCCAGCAGCGTAGGTGTTAGCGGGTCCTACGAGCAGTACTTC. This sequence encodes CASSVGVSGSYEQYF.

There are a few counts of this clonotype. The chain links TRBV4-2 to TRBJ1-3; D is undetermined. Trimming shortened V by 1 base and J by 3 bases, and 16 bases separated the two germline ends. Germline V gene data show CDR1 as LGHNA and CDR2 as YNFKEQ. This CDR3 has 17 residues. In DNA form, the CDR3 reads TGTGCCAGCAGCCAAGGAGGAGTCTCCAAACTTGGAAACACCATATATTTT. Its protein product is CASSQGGVSKLGNTIYF.

V and J are TRBV2 and TRBJ1-1, with D hard to call. CDR3 length: 10 amino acids. Germline assignment: CDR1 SNHLY and CDR2 FYNNEI. V was pared by 8 bases and J by 5 bases, with 6 bases between. CDR3 in DNA: TGTGCCAGCGTAGAAACTGAAGCTTTCTTT. The encoded protein is CASVETEAFF.

There are a few counts of this clonotype. A read error may produce the germline difference seen at one junction end. The V and J genes are TRBV7-7 and TRBJ1-3; D remains ambiguous. The CDR3 is 15 amino acids. In germline, CDR1 is SSHAT, CDR2 FNYEAQ (reference sequence). The CDR3 coding sequence is TGTGCTAGCAGCTTAGAATCGGGTCGTGGAAACACCATATATTTT. Amino acid sequence: CASSLESGRGNTIYF.

The chain carries TRBV6-5 and TRBJ2-1; TRBD2 aligns across 10 bases. Germline trimming cut 0 bases from V and 6 bases from J; bases unmatched to any gene: 11. The CDR3 has 18 amino acids. CDR1 and CDR2 (germline): MNHEY, SVGAGI. This CDR3 is CASSYSGVAGGMRNEQFF. As DNA, the CDR3 is TGTGCCAGCAGTTACTCAGGGGTAGCGGGAGGAATGCGCAATGAGCAGTTCTTC.

This clonotype has more than one count but fewer than ten. The V gene is TRBV5-6, the J gene TRBJ1-2; D not resolved. The CDR3 covers 15 residues. The V gene's germline CDR1 is SGHDT and CDR2 YYEEEE. V lost 5 bases to trimming and J lost 1 base, with 15 bases between them. CDR3 coding DNA: TGTGCCAGCAGGTCAGACTGGACTATTAACTATGGCTACACCTTC. This gives the protein CASRSDWTINYGYTF.

The chain links TRBV9 to TRBJ2-2; D uncertain. The ends were cut back, 0 bases at V and 6 bases at J, with 9 bases in the middle. The CDR3 is 14 amino acids. In germline, CDR1 is SGDLS, CDR2 YYNGEE. The CDR3 protein is CASSVGVDPGELFF. The CDR3 DNA reads TGTGCCAGCAGCGTAGGCGTCGACCCCGGGGAGCTGTTTTTT.

This clonotype appeared a few times. The rearrangement uses TRBV7-2 and TRBJ2-1; D perhaps matches TRBD2 (7 bases). The CDR3 runs 15 residues. Trimming removed 4 bases at V and 4 bases at J, with 14 bases between. Germline values: CDR1 SGHTA, CDR2 FQGNSA. The CDR3 loop is CASSSRGGGYNEQFF. DNA of the CDR3: TGTGCCAGCAGCTCCAGGGGAGGGGGGTACAATGAGCAGTTCTTC.

This clonotype appeared a few times. This rearrangement joins TRBV6-2 or TRBV6-3 to TRBJ1-1; D is uncertain. Trimming cost V 2 bases and J 1 base, with 14 bases left between them. CDR1 and CDR2 (germline): MNHEY, SVGEGT. The CDR3 runs 16 residues. The CDR3 DNA is TGTGCCAGCAGTTACGCCAAAGCTGGGCCGAACACTGAAGCTTTCTTT. The encoded protein is CASSYAKAGPNTEAFF.

The V and J genes are TRBV12-3 or TRBV12-4 and TRBJ2-5; no clear D. The CDR3 is 15 amino acids. V was pared by 5 bases and J by 5 bases, with 18 bases between. The CDR3 bases are TGTGCCAGCAGTCCCCGGGCCAGAAAAGGGGAGACCCAGTACTTC. Translated: CASSPRARKGETQYF.

V usage is TRBV6-1 and J usage is TRBJ1-6, with no clear D. CDR3 size: 17 residues. V gave up 5 bases and J gave up 9 bases, with 23 bases separating them. Germline V lookup: CDR1 MNHNS, CDR2 SASEGT. CDR3 sequence (DNA): TGTGCCAGCAGTATAACGCGACCCACTTCTTTGCGTTCACCCCTCCACTTT. The encoded protein is CASSITRPTSLRSPLHF.

The gene calls are TRBV12-3 or TRBV12-4 and TRBJ1-2; a possible D gene is TRBD1 (6 bases). This CDR3 spans 13 amino acids. V lost 3 bases to trimming and J lost 5 bases, with 10 bases between them. CDR3: CASSFGGPYGYTF. CDR3 nucleotides: TGTGCCAGCAGTTTTGGGGGGCCGTATGGCTACACCTTC.

This chain links TRBV18 with TRBJ1-1, with D uncertain. V was pared by 3 bases and J by 8 bases, with 16 bases between. Germline V gives CDR1 KGHSH, CDR2 LQKENI. CDR3 size: 14 residues. The DNA for the CDR3 is TGTGCCAGCTCACCTTTCGCGGACGGAACCGAAGCTTTCTTT. This codes for CASSPFADGTEAFF.

In its sample, this clonotype was seen a few times. The chain links TRBV20-1 to TRBJ2-1; TRBD1 agrees at 10 bases. CDR3 length: 14 amino acids. V lost 6 bases and J lost 6; bases outside the gene matches: 8. Germline V lookup: CDR1 DFQATT, CDR2 SNEGSKA (reference sequence). The CDR3 sequence: CSARTGGLVNEQFF. The CDR3 DNA reads as TGCAGTGCAAGGACAGGGGGGTTGGTCAATGAGCAGTTCTTC.

This clonotype was counted at least ten times. The J gene is TRBJ1-2, the V gene TRBV6-2 or TRBV6-3; D uncertain. The germline V and J ends were trimmed by 2 bases and 0 bases, with 7 bases remaining between them. In germline, CDR1 is MNHEY, CDR2 SVGEGT. The CDR3 spans 14 residues. CDR3 bases: TGTGCCAGCAGTTACGGGCGGACTAACTATGGCTACACCTTC. Its protein product is CASSYGRTNYGYTF.

This clonotype was seen a few times. The rearrangement links TRBV7-9 to TRBJ2-1; D ambiguous. Trimming left V 1 base short and J 8 bases short, with 12 bases between. This CDR3 spans 14 amino acids. From germline, CDR1 is SEHNR and CDR2 FQNEAQ (reference sequence). CDR3 residues: CASSLDSMVDEQFF. The CDR3 coding sequence is TGTGCCAGCAGCTTAGATAGCATGGTCGATGAGCAGTTCTTC. Together with reference TRBV7-9 and TRBJ2-1, the CDR3 gives the full variable domain: DTGVSQNPRHKITKRGQNVTFRCDPISEHNRLYWYRQTLGQGPEFLTYFQNEAQLEKSRLLSDRFSAERPKGSFSTLEIQRTEQGDSAMYLCASSLDSMVDEQFFGPGTRLTVL.

This clonotype was observed a handful of times. This chain uses TRBV21-1 with TRBJ1-2; the table's TRBD1 call for D was not verified on the DNA. TRBV21-1 is shown as a pseudogene. This CDR3 comprises 14 residues. CDR3 sequence: CASSIPRGAYGYTF. CDR3 sequence (DNA): TGTGCCAGCAGCATCCCTCGGGGGGCCTATGGCTACACCTTC.